Included here is one TCR beta chain sequence, with context. Its antigen is still unknown. The assay was immunoSEQ multiplex PCR, and TCRdb's table has in-frame clones only and misses some. The sample has hundreds of thousands of clones, roughly 93% seen once. The source of the sample is a study of brain T cells in children with intractable seizures. Study findings and constraints: Only CDR3 sequence similarity suggested viral specificity, without known HCMV serostatus. Absence of clones before surgery may stem from lower sequencing depth.

The time point was: blood from clinic visit 5 months post-surgery; TSC patient then seizure free. Before surgery, patients took at least one anti-epileptic drug. This TCR was sampled from a boy in the first two years of life with tuberous sclerosis and intractable seizures. Material: peripheral blood, obtained less than 6 months after surgery.

The CDR3 nucleotides read TGTGCCAGCAGTTTATCAGGACGCATTCCCGAAGTGGGAGCTTTCTTT. Protein product: CASSLSGRIPEVGAFF. The chain combines TRBV27 with TRBJ1-1; D not certain. Deletions cut 0 bases from V and 10 bases from J, with 21 bases between. The CDR3 spans 16 residues. Germline CDR1 reads MNHEY; CDR2 reads SMNVEV (reference sequence).